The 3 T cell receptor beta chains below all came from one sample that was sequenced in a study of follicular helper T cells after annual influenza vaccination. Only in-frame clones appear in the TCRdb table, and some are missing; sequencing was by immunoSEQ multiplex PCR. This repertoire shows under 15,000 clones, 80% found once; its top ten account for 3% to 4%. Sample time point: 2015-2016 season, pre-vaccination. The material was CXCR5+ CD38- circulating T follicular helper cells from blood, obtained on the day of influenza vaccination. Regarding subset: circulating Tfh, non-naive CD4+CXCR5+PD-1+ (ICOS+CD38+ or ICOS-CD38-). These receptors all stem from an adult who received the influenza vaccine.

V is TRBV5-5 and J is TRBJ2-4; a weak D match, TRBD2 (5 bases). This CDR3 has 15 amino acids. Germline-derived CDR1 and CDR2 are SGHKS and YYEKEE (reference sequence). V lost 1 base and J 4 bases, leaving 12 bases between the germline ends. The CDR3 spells CASSLLGDSKNIQYF. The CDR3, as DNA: TGTGCCAGCAGCTTGTTGGGAGATTCGAAAAACATTCAGTACTTC.

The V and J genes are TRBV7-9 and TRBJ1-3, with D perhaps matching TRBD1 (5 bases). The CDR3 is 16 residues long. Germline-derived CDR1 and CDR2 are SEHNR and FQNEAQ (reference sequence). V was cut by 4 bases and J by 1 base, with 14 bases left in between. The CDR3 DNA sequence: TGTGCCAGCAGCTGGGACGGCTCCCTTTCTGGAAACACCATATATTTT. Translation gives CASSWDGSLSGNTIYF.

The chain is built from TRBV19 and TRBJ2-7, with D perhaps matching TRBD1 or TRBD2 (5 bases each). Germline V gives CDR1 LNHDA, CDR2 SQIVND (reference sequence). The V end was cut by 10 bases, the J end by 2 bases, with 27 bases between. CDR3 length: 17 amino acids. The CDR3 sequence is CATKKGRKQDSTYEQYF. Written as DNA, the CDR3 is TGTGCCACCAAAAAGGGGCGAAAACAGGACTCTACCTACGAGCAGTACTTC.